The 4 T cell receptor beta chains presented below share a single source sample, sequenced in a study of blood T cell repertoires in COVID-19. Profiling relied on immunoSEQ multiplex PCR, and the TCRdb table lists in-frame clones only, not all of them. This table has approximately 250,000 clones, approximately 87% appearing once. The source material was peripheral blood. These receptor sequences come from a human donor in a cohort sampled during active COVID-19.

This clone was recorded once. The chain is built from TRBV6-5 and TRBJ1-5; D is perhaps TRBD1 (5 bases). The germline gives CDR1 MNHEY, CDR2 SVGAGI. This CDR3 contains 13 residues. V lost 6 bases and J lost 6, with 12 bases in between. The CDR3 DNA follows: TGTGCCAGCAGCCCCGGGGGAGGTCAGCCCCAGCATTTT. Residues: CASSPGGGQPQHF.

DNA for the CDR3: TGTGCCAGCAGCGGTCACGGACTAGCGGGAACCGGGGAGCTGTTTTTT. As protein: CASSGHGLAGTGELFF. V is TRBV9 and J is TRBJ2-2; 12 bases are a match to TRBD2. Germline CDR1 reads SGDLS; CDR2 reads YYNGEE. CDR3 size: 16 residues. V trimming: 3 bases; J trimming: 5 bases; junction bases outside the gene matches: 5.

Regarding this clone: The same CDR3 is also encoded by other DNA sequences in this sample. This rearrangement joins TRBV25-1 to TRBJ1-5, with D maybe TRBD1 (6 bases). Germline V gene data show CDR1 as MGHDK and CDR2 as SYGVNS. V lost 1 base and J 7 bases, leaving 11 bases between the germline ends. The CDR3 is made up of 14 amino acids. The CDR3 DNA reads as TGTGCCAGCAGTGAATTAGGGGGAGACCAGCCCCAGCATTTT. Translation gives CASSELGGDQPQHF.

V gene TRBV7-2 combines with J gene TRBJ1-2; 7 positions agree with TRBD1. The V segment lost 2 bases and the J segment 6 bases; nucleotides outside the gene matches: 12. CDR3 length: 16 residues. Germline V gene lookup returns CDR1 SGHTA and CDR2 FQGNSA. In nucleotides, the CDR3 is TGTGCCAGCAGCTTAACGGGTGGCAGGCAGGGGGATGGCTACACCTTC. Translated, it gives CASSLTGGRQGDGYTF.